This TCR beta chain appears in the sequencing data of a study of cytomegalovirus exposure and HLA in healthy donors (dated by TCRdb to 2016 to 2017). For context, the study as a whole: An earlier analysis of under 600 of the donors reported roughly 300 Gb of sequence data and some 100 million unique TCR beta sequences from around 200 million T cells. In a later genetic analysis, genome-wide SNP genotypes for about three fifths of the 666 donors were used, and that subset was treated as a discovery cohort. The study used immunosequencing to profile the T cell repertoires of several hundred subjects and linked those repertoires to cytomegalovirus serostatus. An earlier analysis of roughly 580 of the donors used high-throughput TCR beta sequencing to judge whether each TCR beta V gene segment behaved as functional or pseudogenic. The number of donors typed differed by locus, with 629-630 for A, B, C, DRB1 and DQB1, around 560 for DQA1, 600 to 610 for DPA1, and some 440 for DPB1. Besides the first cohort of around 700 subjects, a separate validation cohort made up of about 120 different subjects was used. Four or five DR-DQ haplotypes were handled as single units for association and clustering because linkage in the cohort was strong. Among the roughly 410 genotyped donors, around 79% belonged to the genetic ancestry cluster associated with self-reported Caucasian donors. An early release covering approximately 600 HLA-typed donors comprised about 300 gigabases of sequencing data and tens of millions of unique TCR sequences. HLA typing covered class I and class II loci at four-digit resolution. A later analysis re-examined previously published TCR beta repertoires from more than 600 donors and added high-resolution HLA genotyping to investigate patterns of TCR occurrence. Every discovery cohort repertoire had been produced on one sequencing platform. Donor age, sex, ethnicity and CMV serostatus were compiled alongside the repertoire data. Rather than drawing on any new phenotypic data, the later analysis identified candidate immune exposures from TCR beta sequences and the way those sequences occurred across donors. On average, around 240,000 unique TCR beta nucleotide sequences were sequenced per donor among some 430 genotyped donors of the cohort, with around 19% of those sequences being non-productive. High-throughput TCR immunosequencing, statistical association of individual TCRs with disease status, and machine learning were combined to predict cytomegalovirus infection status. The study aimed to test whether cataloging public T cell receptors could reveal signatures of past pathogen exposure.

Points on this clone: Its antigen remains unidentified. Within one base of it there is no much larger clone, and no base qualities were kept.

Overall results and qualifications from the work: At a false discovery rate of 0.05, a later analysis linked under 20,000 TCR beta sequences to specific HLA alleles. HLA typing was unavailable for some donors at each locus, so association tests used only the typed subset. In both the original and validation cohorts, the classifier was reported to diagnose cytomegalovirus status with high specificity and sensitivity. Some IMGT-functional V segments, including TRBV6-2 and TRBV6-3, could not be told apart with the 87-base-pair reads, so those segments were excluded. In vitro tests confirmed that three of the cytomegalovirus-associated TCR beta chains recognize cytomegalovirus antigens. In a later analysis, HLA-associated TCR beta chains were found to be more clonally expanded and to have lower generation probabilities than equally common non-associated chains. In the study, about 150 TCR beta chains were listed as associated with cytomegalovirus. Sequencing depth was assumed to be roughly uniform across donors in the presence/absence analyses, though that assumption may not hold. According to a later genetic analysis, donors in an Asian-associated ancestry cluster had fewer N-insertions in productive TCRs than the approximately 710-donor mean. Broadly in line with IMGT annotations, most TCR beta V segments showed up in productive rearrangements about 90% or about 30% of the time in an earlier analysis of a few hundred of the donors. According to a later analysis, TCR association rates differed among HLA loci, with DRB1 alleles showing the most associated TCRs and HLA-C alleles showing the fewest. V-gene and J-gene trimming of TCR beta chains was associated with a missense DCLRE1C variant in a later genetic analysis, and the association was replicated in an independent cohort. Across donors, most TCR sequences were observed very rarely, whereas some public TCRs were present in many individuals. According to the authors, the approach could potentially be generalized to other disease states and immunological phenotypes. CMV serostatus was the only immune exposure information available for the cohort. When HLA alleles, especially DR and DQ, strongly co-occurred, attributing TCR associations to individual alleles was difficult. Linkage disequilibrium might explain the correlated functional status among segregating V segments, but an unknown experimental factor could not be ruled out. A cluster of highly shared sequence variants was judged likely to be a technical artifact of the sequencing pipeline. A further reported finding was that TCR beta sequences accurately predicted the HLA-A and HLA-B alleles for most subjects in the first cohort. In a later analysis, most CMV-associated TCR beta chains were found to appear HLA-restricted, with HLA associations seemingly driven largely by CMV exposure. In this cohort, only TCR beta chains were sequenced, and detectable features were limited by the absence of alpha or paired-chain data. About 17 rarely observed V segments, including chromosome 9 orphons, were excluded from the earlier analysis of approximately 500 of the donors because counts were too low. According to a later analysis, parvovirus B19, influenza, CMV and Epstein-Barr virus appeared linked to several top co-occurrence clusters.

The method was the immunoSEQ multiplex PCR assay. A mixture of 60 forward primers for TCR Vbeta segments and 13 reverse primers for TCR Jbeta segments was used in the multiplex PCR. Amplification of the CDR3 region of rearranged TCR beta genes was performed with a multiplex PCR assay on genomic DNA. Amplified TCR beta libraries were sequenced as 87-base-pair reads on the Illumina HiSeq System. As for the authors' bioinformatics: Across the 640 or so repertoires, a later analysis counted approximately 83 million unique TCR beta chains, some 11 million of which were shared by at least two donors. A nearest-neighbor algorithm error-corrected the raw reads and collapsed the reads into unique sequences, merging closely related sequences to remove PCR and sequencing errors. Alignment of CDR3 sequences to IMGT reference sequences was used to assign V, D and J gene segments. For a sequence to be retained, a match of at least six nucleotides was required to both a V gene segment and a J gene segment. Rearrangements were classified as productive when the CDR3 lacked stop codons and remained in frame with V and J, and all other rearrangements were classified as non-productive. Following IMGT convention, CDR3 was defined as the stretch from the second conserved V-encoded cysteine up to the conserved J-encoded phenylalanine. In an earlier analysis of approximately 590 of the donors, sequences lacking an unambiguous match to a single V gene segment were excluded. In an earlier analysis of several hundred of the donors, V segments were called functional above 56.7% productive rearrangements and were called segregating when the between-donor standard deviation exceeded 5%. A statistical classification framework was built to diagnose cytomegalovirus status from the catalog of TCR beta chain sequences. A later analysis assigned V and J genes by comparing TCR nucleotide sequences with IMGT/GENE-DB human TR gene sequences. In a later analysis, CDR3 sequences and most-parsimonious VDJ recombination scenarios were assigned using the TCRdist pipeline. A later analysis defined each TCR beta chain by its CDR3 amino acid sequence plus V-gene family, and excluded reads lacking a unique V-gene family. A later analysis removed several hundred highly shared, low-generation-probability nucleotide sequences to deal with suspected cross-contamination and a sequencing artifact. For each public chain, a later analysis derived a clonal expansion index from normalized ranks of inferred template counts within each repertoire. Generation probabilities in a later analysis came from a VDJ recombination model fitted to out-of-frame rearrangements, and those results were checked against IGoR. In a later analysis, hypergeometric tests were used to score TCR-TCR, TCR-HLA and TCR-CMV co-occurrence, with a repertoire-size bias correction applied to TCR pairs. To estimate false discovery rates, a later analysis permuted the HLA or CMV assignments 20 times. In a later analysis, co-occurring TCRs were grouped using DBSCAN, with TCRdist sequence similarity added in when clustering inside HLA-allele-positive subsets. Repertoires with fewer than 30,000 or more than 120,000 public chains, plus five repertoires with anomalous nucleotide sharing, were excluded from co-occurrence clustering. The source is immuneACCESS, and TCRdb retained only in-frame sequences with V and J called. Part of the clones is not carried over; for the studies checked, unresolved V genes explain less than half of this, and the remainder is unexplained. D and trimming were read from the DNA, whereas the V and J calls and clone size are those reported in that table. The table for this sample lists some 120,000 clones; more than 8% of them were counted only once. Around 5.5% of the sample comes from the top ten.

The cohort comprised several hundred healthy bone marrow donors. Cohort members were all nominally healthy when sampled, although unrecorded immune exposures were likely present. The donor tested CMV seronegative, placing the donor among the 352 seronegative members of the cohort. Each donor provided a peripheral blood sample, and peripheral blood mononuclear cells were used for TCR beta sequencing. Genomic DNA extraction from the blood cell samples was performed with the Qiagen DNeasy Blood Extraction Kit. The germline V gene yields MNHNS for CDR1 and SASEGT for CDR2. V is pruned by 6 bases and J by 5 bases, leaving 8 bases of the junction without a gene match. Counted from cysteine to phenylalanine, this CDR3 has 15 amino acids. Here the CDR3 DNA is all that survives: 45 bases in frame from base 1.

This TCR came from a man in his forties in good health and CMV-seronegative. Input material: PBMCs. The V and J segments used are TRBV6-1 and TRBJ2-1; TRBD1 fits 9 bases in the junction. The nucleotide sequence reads TGTGCCAGCAGAACTGGGACAGGGAGGCACAATGAGCAGTTCTTC. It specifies CASRTGTGRHNEQFF.